What follows describes a single TCR beta chain. Its target is unknown. The data are from a study of T cell responses to AZD1222 COVID-19 vaccine. About the study: Pooled in the analysis were second doses at about 4 or about 12 weeks. Study outcomes and limitations: Recipients of two AZD1222 doses showed rising Spike-specific TCR breadth and depth. Donors skewed white British and female; clonal diversity was possibly underestimated.

Here immunoSEQ multiplex PCR was the method, and the copy in TCRdb shows in-frame clones only, minus some. Of 110,000 or so clones listed, about 82% are singletons. This specimen was peripheral blood, taken on day 0 of AZD1222 vaccination. The TCR was taken from an adult in good health.

The CDR3 nucleotides are TGTGCCAGCAGCTTGGGACTAGCGGGGGGCCCCGATACGCAGTATTTT. It specifies CASSLGLAGGPDTQYF. This chain uses TRBV11-3 with TRBJ2-3; 15 bases line up with TRBD2. This CDR3 is 16 amino acids long. Germline trimming cut 3 bases from V and 6 bases from J; bases unmatched to any gene: 4. Germline-derived CDR1 and CDR2 are SGHNT and YENEEA.